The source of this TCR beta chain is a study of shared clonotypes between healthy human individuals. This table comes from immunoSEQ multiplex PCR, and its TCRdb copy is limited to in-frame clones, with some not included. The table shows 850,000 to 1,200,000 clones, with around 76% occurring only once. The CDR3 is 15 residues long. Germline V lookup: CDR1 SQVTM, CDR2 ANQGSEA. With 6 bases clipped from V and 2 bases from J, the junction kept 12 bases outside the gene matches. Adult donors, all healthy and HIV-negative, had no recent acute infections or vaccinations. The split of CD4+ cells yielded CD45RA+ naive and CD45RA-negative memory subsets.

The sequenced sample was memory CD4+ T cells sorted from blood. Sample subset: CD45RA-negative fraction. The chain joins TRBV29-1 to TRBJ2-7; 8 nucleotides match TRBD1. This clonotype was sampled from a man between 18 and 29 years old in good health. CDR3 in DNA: TGCAGCGTGAATGGGCTCGGACAGGGACCCTACGAGCAGTACTTC. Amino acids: CSVNGLGQGPYEQYF.